The 20 T cell receptor beta chains listed next were all sequenced from one sample in a study of T cell changes during pregnancy in multiple sclerosis. Assay: immunoSEQ multiplex PCR; the TCRdb copy retains only in-frame clones and omits some. This sample has around 100,000 clones, with approximately 89% found just once. Source: peripheral blood, taken after pregnancy. These receptors were taken from a female donor with multiple sclerosis, enrolled in a pregnancy study.

The CDR3 loop reads CASRRGAQGYEQYF. CDR3 DNA sequence: TGTGCCAGTAGACGGGGGGCCCAGGGCTACGAGCAGTACTTC. This chain joins TRBV19 and TRBJ2-7; maybe TRBD2 (7 bases). CDR1 LNHDA and CDR2 SQIVND come from the germline V gene (reference sequence). The germline V and J ends were trimmed by 6 bases and 3 bases, with 15 bases remaining between them. This CDR3 has 14 amino acids.

This clone has more than one count but fewer than ten. The rearrangement uses TRBV18 and TRBJ1-2; D is unclear. Per the germline V gene, CDR1 is KGHSH and CDR2 is LQKENI. There are 14 residues in the CDR3. V lost 2 bases to trimming and J lost 5 bases, with 12 bases between them. The CDR3 region is CASSPTEAVYGYTF. The CDR3 coding sequence is TGTGCCAGCTCACCAACTGAGGCAGTGTATGGCTACACCTTC.

This chain uses TRBV5-5 with TRBJ1-2; possible D gene TRBD1, 5 bases. V lost 1 base and J 0 bases, leaving 13 bases between the germline ends. The germline V gene encodes CDR1 SGHKS and CDR2 YYEKEE (reference sequence). There are 16 residues in the CDR3. The CDR3 loop reads CASSLRFSGANYGYTF. Written as DNA, the CDR3 is TGTGCCAGCAGCTTGCGGTTTTCGGGGGCTAACTATGGCTACACCTTC.

V usage is TRBV5-6 and J usage is TRBJ1-3, with D possibly being TRBD1 (5 bases). Deletions cut 0 bases from V and 0 bases from J, with 7 bases between. The V gene's germline CDR1 is SGHDT and CDR2 YYEEEE. This CDR3 is built from 15 residues. The CDR3 reads CASSLGGGSGNTIYF. DNA for the CDR3: TGTGCCAGCAGCTTGGGGGGGGGCTCTGGAAACACCATATATTTT.

This chain joins TRBV12-1 and TRBJ2-2; the D segment call TRBD1 is taken from the table without a DNA check. TRBV12-1 is classified as a pseudogene. This CDR3 spans 14 amino acids. In DNA form, the CDR3 reads TGTGCCAGCAGCTTGGACAGGGACACCGGGGAGCTGTTTTTT. Protein: CASSLDRDTGELFF.

This clone showed up just a few times. CDR3 residues: CASSESWQGSEQFF. CDR3 sequence (DNA): TGTGCCAGCAGTGAGAGCTGGCAGGGCAGCGAGCAGTTCTTC. This sequence joins TRBV6-1 and TRBJ2-1; D is perhaps TRBD1 (5 bases). CDR1 and CDR2 from the germline V gene are MNHNS and SASEGT. CDR3 size: 14 residues. The ends were cut back, 3 bases at V and 10 bases at J, with 16 bases in the middle.

The chain couples TRBV15 to TRBJ1-4, with D perhaps matching TRBD1 (6 bases). Germline-derived CDR1 and CDR2 are LNHNV and YYDKDF (reference sequence). The germline V and J ends were trimmed by 6 bases and 2 bases, with 13 bases remaining between them. This CDR3 is 15 amino acids long. The CDR3 coding sequence is TGTGCCACCAGGTCCGGGGGGCTGACTAATGAAAAACTGTTTTTT. Translated: CATRSGGLTNEKLFF.

This clone has just a few counts. The gene calls are TRBV9 and TRBJ1-4; TRBD1 is a possible D gene (5 bases). V lost 4 bases to trimming and J lost 7 bases, with 14 bases between them. Germline V gene data show CDR1 as SGDLS and CDR2 as YYNGEE. The CDR3 has 14 residues. In nucleotides, the CDR3 is TGTGCCAGCAGCTCCCCAGGGTCCGCTGAAAAACTGTTTTTT. Residues: CASSSPGSAEKLFF. The full variable domain, in which reference TRBV9 and TRBJ1-4 provide the parts outside the CDR3, is DSGVTQTPKHLITATGQRVTLRCSPRSGDLSVYWYQQSLDQGLQFLIQYYNGEERAKGNILERFSAQQFPDLHSELNLSSLELGDSALYFCASSSPGSAEKLFFGSGTQLSVL.

The genes are TRBV12-5 and TRBJ1-2; D is perhaps TRBD1 (6 bases). Germline assignment: CDR1 LGHNT and CDR2 FRNRAP. This CDR3 has 18 amino acids. V shed 1 base and J shed 1 base, with 19 bases lying between them. CDR3 sequence: CASGLDTWDKPYNYGYTF. CDR3 nucleotide sequence: TGTGCTAGTGGTTTGGATACCTGGGACAAACCATATAACTATGGCTACACCTTC.

V gene TRBV5-6 combines with J gene TRBJ2-7, with 7 bases that match TRBD2. Germline CDR1 reads SGHDT; CDR2 reads YYEEEE. The CDR3 contains 13 residues. The V gene end was trimmed by 4 bases and the J gene end by 5 bases; junction bases not matched to a gene: 6. The CDR3, as DNA: TGTGCCAGCAGCCCCGGGGGGATTCACGAGCAGTACTTC. Translated: CASSPGGIHEQYF.

The chain carries TRBV5-6 and TRBJ1-5; 7 bases match TRBD1. The CDR3 has 14 residues. Germline lookup yields CDR1 SGHDT and CDR2 YYEEEE. The ends lost 4 bases at V and 4 bases at J; junction bases unmatched: 5. DNA of the CDR3: TGTGCCAGCAGCCTCCTGGGACAGAATCAGCCCCAGCATTTT. As protein: CASSLLGQNQPQHF.

This chain connects TRBV7-6 to TRBJ2-2, with D perhaps TRBD1 (8 bases). Germline lookup yields CDR1 SGHVS and CDR2 FNYEAQ. This CDR3 is built from 16 residues. V was cut by 4 bases and J by 4 bases, with 16 bases left in between. CDR3 in DNA: TGTGCCAGCAGCTCGTACAGGGGGGGGAGCACCGGGGAGCTGTTTTTT. Translation gives CASSSYRGGSTGELFF.

This sequence joins TRBV4-1 and TRBJ1-2; D is undetermined. Germline CDR1 MGHRA, CDR2 YSYEKL. The CDR3 has 13 residues. V lost 2 bases and J 7 bases, leaving 11 bases between the germline ends. This CDR3 is CASSQIEGFGYTF. DNA for the CDR3: TGCGCCAGCAGCCAAATCGAGGGCTTTGGCTACACCTTC.

The CDR3 spells CASSPRWSGAGNEQFF. The CDR3 DNA reads as TGTGCCAGCAGCCCCCGATGGAGCGGGGCTGGAAATGAGCAGTTCTTC. The rearrangement joins TRBV7-2 to TRBJ2-1; 7 bases line up with TRBD2. Trimming at V came to 5 bases and at J to 7 bases, leaving 14 bases not matched to a gene. This CDR3 spans 16 amino acids. Looked up from germline, CDR1 is SGHTA and CDR2 is FQGNSA.

This clone was recorded a few times. The rearrangement links TRBV10-2 to TRBJ1-5; no definite D call. In germline, CDR1 is WSHSY, CDR2 SAAADI. Trimming took off 6 bases at V and 6 bases at J, with 12 bases between the two ends. The CDR3 runs 13 residues. The CDR3 nucleotides read TGCGCCAGCAGAGGGCCGGGAGGTCAGCCCCAGCATTTT. Encoded protein: CASRGPGGQPQHF.

V and J are TRBV2 and TRBJ2-7; tentative D call: TRBD1 (6 bases). V was cut by 8 bases and J by 1 base, with 9 bases left in between. The CDR3 consists of 12 residues. Germline-derived CDR1 and CDR2 are SNHLY and FYNNEI. The CDR3: CASQGRSYEQYF. CDR3 DNA: TGTGCCAGCCAGGGGCGTTCCTACGAGCAGTACTTC.

J is TRBJ2-3 and V is TRBV29-1, with D maybe TRBD1 (6 bases). This CDR3 is built from 14 residues. Germline V gene lookup returns CDR1 SQVTM and CDR2 ANQGSEA. V lost 3 bases, J lost 3 bases, and 13 bases lay in between. The CDR3 DNA reads as TGCAGCGTTGACGGTCGCAGGGGAACAGATACGCAGTATTTT. Its translation: CSVDGRRGTDTQYF.

A remark on this clone: The junction does not match germline at one end; this may be a read error. J is TRBJ1-1 and V is TRBV7-7; D remains unclear. The germline V gene encodes CDR1 SSHAT and CDR2 FNYEAQ (reference sequence). The CDR3 runs 13 residues. DNA for the CDR3: TGTGCTAGCAGCTTGACACCGAACACTGAAGCTTTCTTT. Encoded protein: CASSLTPNTEAFF.

This chain connects TRBV9 to TRBJ2-3, with TRBD1 matching 7 bases. The CDR3 loop spans 16 amino acids. J gave up 1 base and V 0 bases, and 5 bases lay outside the gene matches. CDR1 is SGDLS, CDR2 YYNGEE, per germline. The CDR3 sequence is CASSVATGHGTDTQYF. The CDR3 bases are TGTGCCAGCAGCGTAGCGACAGGGCACGGCACAGATACGCAGTATTTT.

The J gene is TRBJ1-3, the V gene TRBV11-2; the D gene is possibly TRBD1 (5 bases). The CDR3 runs 17 residues. The V gene's germline CDR1 is SGHAT and CDR2 FQNNGV. Deletions cut 1 base from V and 0 bases from J, with 13 bases between. The CDR3 DNA reads as TGTGCCAGCAGCTTAGGTCCAGGGTTCTCCTCTGGAAACACCATATATTTT. Translated: CASSLGPGFSSGNTIYF.